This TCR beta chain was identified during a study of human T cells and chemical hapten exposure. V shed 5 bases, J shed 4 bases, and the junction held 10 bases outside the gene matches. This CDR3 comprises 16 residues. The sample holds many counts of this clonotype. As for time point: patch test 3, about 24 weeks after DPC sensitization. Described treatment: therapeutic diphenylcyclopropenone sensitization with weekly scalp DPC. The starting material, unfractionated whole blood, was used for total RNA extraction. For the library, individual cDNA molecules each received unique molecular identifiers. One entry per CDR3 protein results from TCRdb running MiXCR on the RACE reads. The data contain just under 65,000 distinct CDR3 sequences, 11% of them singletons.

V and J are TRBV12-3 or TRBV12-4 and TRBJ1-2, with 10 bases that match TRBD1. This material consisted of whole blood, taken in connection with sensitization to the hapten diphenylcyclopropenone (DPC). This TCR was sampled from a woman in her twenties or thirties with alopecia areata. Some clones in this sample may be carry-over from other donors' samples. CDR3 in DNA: TGTGCCAGCAGTGGCCGACAGGGACAGGGGAGCTATGGCTACACCTTC. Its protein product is CASSGRQGQGSYGYTF.